What follows is one T cell receptor beta chain and its context. Germline V lookup: CDR1 SNHLY, CDR2 FYNNEI. V lost 3 bases and J lost 7; bases outside the gene matches: 9. CDR3 size: 15 residues. PCR primers comprised 60 Vbeta and 13 Jbeta primers. Sequencing used immunoSEQ multiplex PCR; TCRdb keeps in-frame clones, though not all of them. The data contain under 150,000 clones, 75% to 90% of them singletons. This sample was included in a study of cytomegalovirus exposure and HLA in healthy donors. The source is a man aged 25 to 40 in good health and CMV-seronegative. The V and J genes are TRBV2 and TRBJ2-1, with TRBD1 matching 7 bases. The source material was PBMCs. The CDR3 loop is CASSEVQGDRNEQFF. Written as DNA, the CDR3 is TGTGCCAGCAGTGAGGTGCAGGGGGACCGGAATGAGCAGTTCTTC.